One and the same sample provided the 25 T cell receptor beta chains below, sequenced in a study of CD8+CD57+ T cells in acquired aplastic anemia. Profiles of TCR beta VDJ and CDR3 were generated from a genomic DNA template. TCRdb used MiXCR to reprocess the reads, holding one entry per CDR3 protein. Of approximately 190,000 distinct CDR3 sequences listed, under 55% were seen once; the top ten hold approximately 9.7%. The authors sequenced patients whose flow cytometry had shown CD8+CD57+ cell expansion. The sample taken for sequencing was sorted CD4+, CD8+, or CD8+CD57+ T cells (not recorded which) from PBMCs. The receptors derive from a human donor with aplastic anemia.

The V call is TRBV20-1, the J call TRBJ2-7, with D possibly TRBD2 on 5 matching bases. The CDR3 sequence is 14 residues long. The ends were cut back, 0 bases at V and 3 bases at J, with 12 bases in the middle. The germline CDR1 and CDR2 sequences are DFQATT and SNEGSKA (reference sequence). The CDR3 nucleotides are TGCAGTGCTAGAGATTGGACGGGAAGCTACGAGCAGTACTTC. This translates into CSARDWTGSYEQYF.

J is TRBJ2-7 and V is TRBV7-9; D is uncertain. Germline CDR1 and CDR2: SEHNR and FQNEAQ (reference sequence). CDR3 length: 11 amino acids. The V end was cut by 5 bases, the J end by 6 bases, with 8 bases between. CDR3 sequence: CASSPQLEQYF. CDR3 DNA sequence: TGTGCCAGCAGCCCTCAACTCGAGCAGTACTTC.

The CDR3: CASSTPWVSGNTIYF. CDR3 nucleotides: TGTGCCAGCAGCACTCCCTGGGTCTCTGGAAACACCATATATTTT. The rearrangement joins TRBV11-3 to TRBJ1-3, with unresolved D. V dropped 5 bases and J dropped 0 bases, with 11 bases sitting between them. This CDR3 has 15 residues. Germline CDR1 and CDR2: SGHNT and YENEEA.

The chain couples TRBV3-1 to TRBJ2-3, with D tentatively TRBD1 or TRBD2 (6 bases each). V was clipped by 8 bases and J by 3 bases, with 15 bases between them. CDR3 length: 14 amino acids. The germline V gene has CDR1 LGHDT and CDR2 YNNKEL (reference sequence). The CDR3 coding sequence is TGTGCCAGCTCAATCTGGGGGGCTACAGATACGCAGTATTTT. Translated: CASSIWGATDTQYF.

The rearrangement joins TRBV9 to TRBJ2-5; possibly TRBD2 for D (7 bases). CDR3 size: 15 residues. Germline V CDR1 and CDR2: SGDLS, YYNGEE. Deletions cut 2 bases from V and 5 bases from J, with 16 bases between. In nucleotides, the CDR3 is TGTGCCAGCAGCGTTGCGGGGGCTAGCAGTGAGACCCAGTACTTC. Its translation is CASSVAGASSETQYF.

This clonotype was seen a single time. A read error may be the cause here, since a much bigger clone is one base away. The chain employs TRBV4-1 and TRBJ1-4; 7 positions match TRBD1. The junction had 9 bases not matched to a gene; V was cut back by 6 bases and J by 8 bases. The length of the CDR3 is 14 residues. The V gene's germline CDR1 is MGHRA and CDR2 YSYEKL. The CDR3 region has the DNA TGCGCCAGCAGGAACAGGGGCCGAGGAGAAAAACTGTTTTTT. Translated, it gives CASRNRGRGEKLFF.

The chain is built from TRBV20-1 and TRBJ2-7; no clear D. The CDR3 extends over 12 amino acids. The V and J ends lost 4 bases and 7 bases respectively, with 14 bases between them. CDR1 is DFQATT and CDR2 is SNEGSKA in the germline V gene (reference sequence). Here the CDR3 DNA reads TGCAGTGCTACCCATGTCGCCGGGGAGCAGTACTTC. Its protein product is CSATHVAGEQYF.

This CDR3 reads CASSVGGVGELFF. Here the CDR3 DNA reads TGTGCCAGCAGCGTAGGAGGAGTCGGGGAGCTGTTTTTT. The chain uses TRBV9 and TRBJ2-2, with D uncertain. The V end was cut by 0 bases, the J end by 7 bases, with 7 bases between. The germline V gene encodes CDR1 SGDLS and CDR2 YYNGEE. CDR3 length: 13 amino acids.

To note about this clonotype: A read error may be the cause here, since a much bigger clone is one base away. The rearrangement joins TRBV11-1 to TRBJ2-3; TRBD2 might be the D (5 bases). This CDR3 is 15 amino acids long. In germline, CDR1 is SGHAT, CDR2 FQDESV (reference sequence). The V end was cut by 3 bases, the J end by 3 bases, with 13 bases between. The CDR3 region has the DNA TGTGCCAGCAGCTTGTATTTGCGGGCAACAGATACGCAGTATTTT. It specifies CASSLYLRATDTQYF.

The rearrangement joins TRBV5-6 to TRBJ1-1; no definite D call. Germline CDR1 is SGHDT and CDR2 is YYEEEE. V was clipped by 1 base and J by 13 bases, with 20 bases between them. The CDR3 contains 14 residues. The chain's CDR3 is CASSLSALRRGGFF. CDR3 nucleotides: TGTGCCAGCAGCTTGTCCGCGCTGCGCCGTGGTGGTTTCTTT.

The CDR3 protein is CASSLIPGTSTDTQYF. The CDR3 bases are TGTGCCAGCAGCTTAATTCCTGGCACGAGCACAGATACGCAGTATTTT. V is TRBV7-3 and J is TRBJ2-3; unclear D gene. Germline V gene lookup returns CDR1 SGHTA and CDR2 FQGTGA. Trimming took 1 base from V and 0 from J, leaving 11 bases between them. This CDR3 has 16 amino acids.

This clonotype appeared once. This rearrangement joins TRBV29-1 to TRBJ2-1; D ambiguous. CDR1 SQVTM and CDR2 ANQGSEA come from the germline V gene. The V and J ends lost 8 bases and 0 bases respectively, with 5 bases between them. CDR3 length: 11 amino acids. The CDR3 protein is CSRVSYNEQFF. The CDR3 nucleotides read TGCAGCAGGGTCTCCTACAATGAGCAGTTCTTC.

CDR3 sequence reads: CASTLGQQNTEAFF. CDR3 in DNA: TGTGCCAGTACCTTGGGACAGCAGAACACTGAAGCTTTCTTT. The chain couples TRBV19 to TRBJ1-1; 7 nucleotides agree with TRBD1. The trim removed 7 bases at V and 1 base at J, leaving 6 bases unmatched. The V gene's germline CDR1 is LNHDA and CDR2 SQIVND (reference sequence). The CDR3 totals 14 residues.

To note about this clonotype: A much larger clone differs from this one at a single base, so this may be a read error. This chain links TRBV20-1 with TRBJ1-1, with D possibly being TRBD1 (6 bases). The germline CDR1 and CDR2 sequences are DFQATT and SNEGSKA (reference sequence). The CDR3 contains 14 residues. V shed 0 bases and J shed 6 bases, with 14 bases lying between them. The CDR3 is CSARDFRGHAEAFF. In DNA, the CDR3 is TGCAGTGCTAGAGATTTCCGGGGGCACGCTGAAGCTTTCTTT.

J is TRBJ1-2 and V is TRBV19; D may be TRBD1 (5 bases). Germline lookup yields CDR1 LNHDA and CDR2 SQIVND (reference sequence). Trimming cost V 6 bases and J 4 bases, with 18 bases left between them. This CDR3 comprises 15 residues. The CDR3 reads CASSPTALPSYGYTF. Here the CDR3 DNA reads TGTGCCAGTAGCCCGACAGCGCTACCCTCCTATGGCTACACCTTC.

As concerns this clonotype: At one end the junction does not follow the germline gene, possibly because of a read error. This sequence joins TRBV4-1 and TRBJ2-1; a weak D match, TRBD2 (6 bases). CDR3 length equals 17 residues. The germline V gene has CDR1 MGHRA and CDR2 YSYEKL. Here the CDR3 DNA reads TGCGCCAGCAGCCATTCACCCGGGACTGGAATGGACAATGAGCGGTTCTTC. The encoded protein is CASSHSPGTGMDNERFF.

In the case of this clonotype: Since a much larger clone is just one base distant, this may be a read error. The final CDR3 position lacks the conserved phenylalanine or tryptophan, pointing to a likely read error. The CDR3 loop reads CSARTGTSGRLNEQFL. The CDR3 region has the DNA TGCAGTGCTCGGACCGGGACTAGCGGGAGGTTAAATGAGCAGTTCCTC. The gene calls are TRBV20-1 and TRBJ2-1, with 15 bases aligning to TRBD2. Trimming took 5 bases from V and 7 from J; bases not matched to a gene: 9. Germline CDR1 and CDR2: DFQATT and SNEGSKA (reference sequence). This CDR3 has 16 residues.

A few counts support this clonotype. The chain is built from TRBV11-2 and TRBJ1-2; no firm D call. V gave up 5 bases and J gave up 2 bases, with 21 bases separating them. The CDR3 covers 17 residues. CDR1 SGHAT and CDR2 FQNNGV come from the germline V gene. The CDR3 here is CASSRFYLDTWNYGYTF. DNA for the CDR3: TGTGCCAGCAGCCGATTCTATCTTGACACCTGGAACTATGGCTACACCTTC. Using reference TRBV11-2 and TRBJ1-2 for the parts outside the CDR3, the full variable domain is EAGVAQSPRYKIIEKRQSVAFWCNPISGHATLYWYQQILGQGPKLLIQFQNNGVVDDSQLPKDRFSAERLKGVDSTLKIQPAKLEDSAVYLCASSRFYLDTWNYGYTFGSGTRLTVV.

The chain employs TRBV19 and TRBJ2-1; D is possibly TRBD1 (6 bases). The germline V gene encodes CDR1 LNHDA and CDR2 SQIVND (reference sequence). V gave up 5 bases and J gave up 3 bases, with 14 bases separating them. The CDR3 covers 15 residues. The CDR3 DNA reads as TGTGCCAGTAGTCCCAGGGGAAAAGTCTACAATGAGCAGTTCTTC. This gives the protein CASSPRGKVYNEQFF. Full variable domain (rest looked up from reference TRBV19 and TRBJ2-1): DGGITQSPKYLFRKEGQNVTLSCEQNLNHDAMYWYRQDPGQGLRLIYYSQIVNDFQKGDIAEGYSVSREKKESFPLTVTSAQKNPTAFYLCASSPRGKVYNEQFFGPGTRLTVL.

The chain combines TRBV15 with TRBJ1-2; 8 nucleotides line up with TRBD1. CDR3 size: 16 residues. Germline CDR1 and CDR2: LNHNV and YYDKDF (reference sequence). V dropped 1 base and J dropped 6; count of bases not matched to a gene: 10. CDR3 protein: CATSRVSGGASDGYTF. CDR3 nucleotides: TGTGCCACCAGCAGAGTTTCAGGGGGCGCGAGTGATGGCTACACCTTC.

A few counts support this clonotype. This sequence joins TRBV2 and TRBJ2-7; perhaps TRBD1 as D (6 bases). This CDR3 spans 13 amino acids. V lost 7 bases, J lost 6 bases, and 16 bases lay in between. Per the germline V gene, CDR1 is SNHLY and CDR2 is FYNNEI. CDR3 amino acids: CASTSGTGSEQYF. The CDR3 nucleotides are TGTGCCAGCACCTCGGGAACAGGGTCCGAGCAGTACTTC.

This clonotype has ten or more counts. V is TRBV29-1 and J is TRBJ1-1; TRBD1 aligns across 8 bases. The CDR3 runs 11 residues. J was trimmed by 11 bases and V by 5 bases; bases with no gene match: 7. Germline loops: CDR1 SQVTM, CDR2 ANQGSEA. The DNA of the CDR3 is TGCAGCGTTTCCGGACAGGGCCACGCTTTCTTT. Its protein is CSVSGQGHAFF.

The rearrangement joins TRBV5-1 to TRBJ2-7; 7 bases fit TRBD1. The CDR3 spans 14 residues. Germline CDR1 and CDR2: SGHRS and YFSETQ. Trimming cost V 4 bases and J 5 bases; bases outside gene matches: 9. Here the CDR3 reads CASSPRQGGNEQYF. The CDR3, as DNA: TGCGCCAGCAGCCCAAGACAGGGTGGGAACGAGCAGTACTTC.

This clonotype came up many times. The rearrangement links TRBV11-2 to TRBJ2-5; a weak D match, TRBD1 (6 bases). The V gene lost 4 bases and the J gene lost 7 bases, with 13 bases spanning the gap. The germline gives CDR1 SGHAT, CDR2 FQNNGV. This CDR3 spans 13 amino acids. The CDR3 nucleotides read TGTGCCAGCAGCTACCAGGGGTCGGGGACCCAGTACTTC. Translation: CASSYQGSGTQYF.

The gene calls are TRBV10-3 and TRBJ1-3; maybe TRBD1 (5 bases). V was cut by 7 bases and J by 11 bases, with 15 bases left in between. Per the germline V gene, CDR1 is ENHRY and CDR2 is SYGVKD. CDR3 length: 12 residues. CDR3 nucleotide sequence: TGTGCCATCAAGCTCCGAGGGGACTCCATATATTTT. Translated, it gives CAIKLRGDSIYF.